Listed here are 32 T cell receptor beta chains from one sample, sequenced in a study of OX40 agonist ivuxolimab in advanced cancers. Assay used: immunoSEQ multiplex PCR; TCRdb lists only in-frame clones, some missing. Here the sample spans about 84,000 clones, 89% being singletons. The sequencing here drew on CD4+ or CD8+ T cells sorted from blood, taken in a trial of the OX40 agonist ivuxolimab. These receptors all come from an adult with an advanced solid tumor such as melanoma, head and neck, liver or kidney cancer.

To note about this clone: The same CDR3 is also encoded by other DNA sequences in this sample. The CDR3 sequence is CSVGGTGGYGYTF. Written as DNA, the CDR3 is TGCAGCGTTGGGGGGACAGGGGGCTATGGCTACACCTTC. This chain uses TRBV29-1 with TRBJ1-2; 11 nucleotides match TRBD1. Germline V gene data show CDR1 as SQVTM and CDR2 as ANQGSEA. The CDR3 is made up of 13 amino acids. V shed 4 bases and J 4 bases; nucleotides not matched to a gene: 2.

The chain employs TRBV30 and TRBJ1-4; D is unresolved. Between the trimmed V and J ends, which lost 2 bases and 5 bases, there was a span of 12 bases. The CDR3 runs 14 residues. CDR1 is GTSNPN and CDR2 is SVGIG in the germline V gene (reference sequence). The CDR3 region is CAWSRSAWNEKLFF. The CDR3 DNA reads TGTGCCTGGAGTCGTTCAGCCTGGAATGAAAAACTGTTTTTT.

This clone was recorded once. This chain joins TRBV29-1 and TRBJ1-1; 7 bases are shared with TRBD1. V dropped 2 bases and J dropped 1; count of bases not matched to a gene: 7. Germline V gene sequence: CDR1 SQVTM, CDR2 ANQGSEA. The CDR3 is 15 residues long. CDR3 sequence: CSVEKSGGRNTEAFF. As DNA, the CDR3 is TGCAGCGTTGAAAAGTCAGGGGGTAGGAACACTGAAGCTTTCTTT.

The rearrangement joins TRBV1 to TRBJ1-1; no check of the table's D call, TRBD1, against the DNA was made. TRBV1 is classified as a pseudogene. The CDR3 is 14 amino acids. This CDR3 reads CTSGEQTPNTEAFF. DNA of the CDR3: TGCACCAGCGGCGAACAGACGCCGAACACTGAAGCTTTCTTT.

The V and J genes are TRBV19 and TRBJ1-5, with D uncertain. Germline CDR1 LNHDA, CDR2 SQIVND (reference sequence). The CDR3 is 15 residues long. V lost 6 bases, J lost 3 bases, and 15 bases lay in between. The CDR3 coding sequence is TGTGCCAGTAGCCCTCGGACGGAGTTCAATCAGCCCCAGCATTTT. This codes for CASSPRTEFNQPQHF.

The CDR3 DNA is TGTGCCAGCAGCTCGGTTAAGGACGAGCAGTACTTC. Amino acids: CASSSVKDEQYF. The rearrangement uses TRBV5-4 and TRBJ2-7; no clear D gene. Germline V gene sequence: CDR1 SGHNT, CDR2 YYREEE (reference sequence). The V and J ends lost 3 bases and 5 bases respectively, with 9 bases between them. This CDR3 is built from 12 residues.

A single count supports this clone. The J gene is TRBJ2-3, the V gene TRBV27; 9 positions agree with TRBD2. Germline CDR1 is MNHEY and CDR2 is SMNVEV (reference sequence). This CDR3 contains 16 residues. V shed 4 bases, J shed 2 bases, and the junction held 7 bases outside the gene matches. The CDR3 region is CASSSYKRGVTDTQYF. Written as DNA, the CDR3 is TGTGCCAGCAGTTCATATAAGCGGGGGGTCACAGATACGCAGTATTTT.

This clone appeared once. This chain links TRBV6-6 with TRBJ2-2; D could derive from TRBD1 or TRBD2 (6 bases each). Per germline, CDR1 MNHNY and CDR2 SVGAGI (reference sequence). The CDR3 has 13 residues. The V gene lost 10 bases and the J gene lost 6 bases, with 15 bases spanning the gap. In DNA, the CDR3 is TGTGCCACCAAAAGAGGGGGGTCCGGGGAGCTGTTTTTT. Translating it yields CATKRGGSGELFF.

This clone was recorded a few times. The chain combines TRBV18 with TRBJ1-1; TRBD1 is a possible D gene (5 bases). The V gene's germline CDR1 is KGHSH and CDR2 LQKENI. Trimming shortened V by 2 bases and J by 6 bases, and 10 bases separated the two germline ends. The CDR3 has 13 amino acids. The CDR3 reads CASSPRGAAEAFF. The DNA of the CDR3 is TGTGCCAGCTCACCAAGGGGAGCGGCTGAAGCTTTCTTT.

The chain combines TRBV18 with TRBJ2-5; 7 nucleotides align to TRBD1. The germline V gene encodes CDR1 KGHSH and CDR2 LQKENI. The CDR3 sequence is 17 residues long. Trimming cost V 3 bases and J 5 bases; bases outside gene matches: 15. This CDR3 reads CASSPWERQGPGETQYF. The CDR3 nucleotides are TGTGCCAGCTCACCCTGGGAGAGACAGGGCCCCGGGGAGACCCAGTACTTC.

The genes are TRBV10-3 and TRBJ1-6; D unresolved. V lost 6 bases, J lost 5 bases, and 14 bases lay in between. The germline V gene encodes CDR1 ENHRY and CDR2 SYGVKD. The CDR3 has 15 amino acids. The CDR3 DNA reads as TGTGCCATCAGGAAGGAAGGGCTACATAATTCACCCCTCCACTTT. This encodes CAIRKEGLHNSPLHF.

The chain links TRBV6-1 to TRBJ1-1, with D uncertain. CDR3 size: 11 residues. Germline V gene data show CDR1 as MNHNS and CDR2 as SASEGT. V was cut by 7 bases and J by 1 base, with 4 bases left in between. CDR3 sequence reads: CASKQNTEAFF. CDR3 nucleotide sequence: TGTGCCAGCAAGCAGAACACTGAAGCTTTCTTT.

The V gene is TRBV7-2, the J gene TRBJ2-5; D remains ambiguous. The germline V gene has CDR1 SGHTA and CDR2 FQGNSA. There are 14 residues in the CDR3. V shed 6 bases and J shed 4 bases, with 15 bases lying between them. The chain's CDR3 is CASSPWSWGETQYF. As DNA, the CDR3 is TGTGCCAGCAGTCCATGGTCGTGGGGAGAGACCCAGTACTTC. The variable domain in full, with the rest retrieved from reference TRBV7-2 and TRBJ2-5, is GAGVSQSPSNKVTEKGKDVELRCDPISGHTALYWYRQSLGQGLEFLIYFQGNSAPDKSGLPSDRFSAERTGGSVSTLTIQRTQQEDSAVYLCASSPWSWGETQYFGPGTRLLVL.

The CDR3 is CAISAHQGNTEAFF. CDR3 nucleotide sequence: TGTGCCATCAGTGCACACCAGGGGAACACTGAAGCTTTCTTT. V usage is TRBV10-3 and J usage is TRBJ1-1; TRBD1 is a possible D gene (5 bases). CDR3 length: 14 amino acids. Germline values: CDR1 ENHRY, CDR2 SYGVKD. V was pared by 4 bases and J by 1 base, with 10 bases between.

The V gene is TRBV6-1, the J gene TRBJ2-6; no firm D call. Trimming cost V 8 bases and J 0 bases, with 5 bases left between them. Germline V gene lookup returns CDR1 MNHNS and CDR2 SASEGT. CDR3 length equals 13 residues. The CDR3 bases are TGTGCCAGCGTCACCTCTGGGGCCAACGTCCTGACTTTC. Its translation: CASVTSGANVLTF.

The CDR3 DNA is TGCGCCAGCAGCCAGTTAGCGGGGCCACAAGAGACCCAGTACTTC. It yields the protein CASSQLAGPQETQYF. The gene calls are TRBV4-1 and TRBJ2-5; 8 bases are a match to TRBD2. Germline V CDR1 and CDR2: MGHRA, YSYEKL. Trimming removed 3 bases from V and 2 bases from J; junction bases left unmatched: 5. The CDR3 is 15 residues long.

This clone showed up just once. The CDR3 reads CASSYSGQGGTDTQYF. The CDR3 nucleotides are TGTGCCAGCAGTTACTCCGGACAGGGCGGCACAGATACGCAGTATTTT. The chain combines TRBV6-6 with TRBJ2-3; 8 nucleotides match TRBD1. The CDR3 covers 16 residues. The V and J ends lost 0 bases and 1 base, in that order; junction bases with no gene match: 3. CDR1 MNHNY and CDR2 SVGAGI come from the germline V gene (reference sequence).

The chain uses TRBV10-1 and TRBJ2-7; D is unresolved. Trimming shortened V by 1 base and J by 0 bases, and 13 bases separated the two germline ends. The CDR3 consists of 16 residues. The germline gives CDR1 WNHNN, CDR2 SYGVQD (reference sequence). The CDR3 reads CASSECPVPSSYEQYF. The CDR3 nucleotides read TGCGCCAGCAGTGAGTGCCCAGTACCTAGCTCCTACGAGCAGTACTTC.

The chain employs TRBV9 and TRBJ2-3, with 13 bases identical to TRBD2. The germline CDR1 and CDR2 sequences are SGDLS and YYNGEE. The CDR3 spans 20 residues. The J segment lost 0 bases and the V segment lost 4 bases, leaving 14 bases of the junction unmatched. CDR3 coding DNA: TGTGCCAGCAGCCCCCGACTAGCGGGAGGACAAACCGCTAGCACAGATACGCAGTATTTT. Its protein product is CASSPRLAGGQTASTDTQYF.

The chain joins TRBV4-3 to TRBJ1-2; D uncertain. The germline V gene encodes CDR1 LGHNA and CDR2 YSLEER. V was cut by 3 bases and J by 5 bases, with 16 bases left in between. CDR3 size: 15 residues. The CDR3 DNA sequence: TGCGCCAGCAGCCAGGCGGCCCCGGGAACATATGGCTACACCTTC. Translated, it gives CASSQAAPGTYGYTF.

In this sample, this clone turned up once. This chain connects TRBV5-1 to TRBJ1-5; D perhaps matches TRBD1 (5 bases). The germline CDR1 and CDR2 sequences are SGHRS and YFSETQ. This CDR3 is 13 amino acids long. V lost 3 bases to trimming and J lost 1 base, with 5 bases between them. The chain's CDR3 is CASSSGSNQPQHF. CDR3 sequence (DNA): TGCGCCAGCAGCTCAGGGAGCAATCAGCCCCAGCATTTT.

The chain employs TRBV6-1 and TRBJ2-7; possible D gene TRBD2, 5 bases. Germline CDR1 reads MNHNS; CDR2 reads SASEGT. This CDR3 region has 17 residues. The ends were cut back, 4 bases at V and 0 bases at J, with 19 bases in the middle. CDR3 protein: CASSGRGRGSHSYEQYV. For the CDR3, the DNA is TGTGCCAGCAGTGGCCGAGGGAGAGGTTCCCACTCCTACGAGCAGTACGTC.

The chain has TRBV7-9 and TRBJ1-4, with TRBD1 matching 8 bases. The V segment lost 5 bases and the J segment 2 bases; nucleotides outside the gene matches: 7. The germline gives CDR1 SEHNR, CDR2 FQNEAQ (reference sequence). The CDR3 consists of 16 residues. Written as DNA, the CDR3 is TGTGCCAGCAGCCAGGGGGCCGGGGCGACTAATGAAAAACTGTTTTTT. Protein sequence: CASSQGAGATNEKLFF.

This clone was counted a single time. J is TRBJ1-4 and V is TRBV5-8; D unclear. The germline V and J ends were trimmed by 0 bases and 6 bases, with 9 bases remaining between them. The CDR3 is made up of 14 amino acids. From germline, CDR1 is SGHTS and CDR2 YDEGEE. CDR3: CASSLGHRDEKLFF. The CDR3 region has the DNA TGTGCCAGCAGCTTGGGACACCGCGATGAAAAACTGTTTTTT.

This clone was seen a single time. The chain has TRBV27 and TRBJ1-1, with D hard to call. Per germline, CDR1 MNHEY and CDR2 SMNVEV (reference sequence). V lost 7 bases and J lost 5, with 8 bases in between. The CDR3 extends over 11 amino acids. CDR3 region: CASMGWTEAFF. As DNA, the CDR3 is TGTGCCAGCATGGGGTGGACTGAAGCTTTCTTT.

The J gene is TRBJ1-2, the V gene TRBV5-1; no clear D. CDR3 size: 18 residues. Trimming stripped 1 base from V and 1 base from J, with 20 bases between. The V gene's germline CDR1 is SGHRS and CDR2 YFSETQ. The CDR3, as DNA: TGCGCCAGCAGCTTGATCCGGGCTTCCACGGAAGTTAACTATGGCTACACCTTC. Amino acid sequence: CASSLIRASTEVNYGYTF.

The chain uses TRBV11-2 and TRBJ1-6, with 8 positions matching TRBD1. This CDR3 has 13 residues. Germline trimming cut 5 bases from V and 12 bases from J; bases unmatched to any gene: 6. Germline V gene sequence: CDR1 SGHAT, CDR2 FQNNGV. The CDR3 reads CASSATGVEPLHF. CDR3 in DNA: TGTGCCAGCAGCGCGACAGGGGTGGAACCCCTCCACTTT.

V and J are TRBV5-1 and TRBJ2-1, with 7 positions matching TRBD1. This CDR3 has 15 amino acids. CDR1 and CDR2 (germline): SGHRS, YFSETQ. With V trimmed by 1 base and J by 6 bases, 7 bases remained unmatched. For the CDR3, the DNA is TGCGCCAGCAGCTTGAAACAGGGGACAACCAATGAGCAGTTCTTC. Protein: CASSLKQGTTNEQFF.

J is TRBJ1-1 and V is TRBV11-2, with 8 bases fitting TRBD1. The CDR3 contains 12 residues. V dropped 4 bases and J dropped 7; count of bases not matched to a gene: 2. CDR1 and CDR2 from the germline V gene are SGHAT and FQNNGV. In DNA form, the CDR3 reads TGTGCCAGCAGCTATACAGGGGGTGAAGCTTTCTTT. It yields the protein CASSYTGGEAFF.

V gene TRBV19 combines with J gene TRBJ2-1, with TRBD1 matching 7 bases. The J segment lost 7 bases and the V segment lost 3 bases, leaving 6 bases of the junction unmatched. Germline lookup yields CDR1 LNHDA and CDR2 SQIVND (reference sequence). The CDR3 covers 14 residues. The CDR3, as DNA: TGTGCCAGTAGTATCCGATGGGACAGAAATGAGCAGTTCTTC. Translation gives CASSIRWDRNEQFF.

The V and J genes are TRBV14 and TRBJ1-2, with 7 bases aligning to TRBD1. This CDR3 is built from 15 residues. The germline V gene encodes CDR1 SGHDN and CDR2 FVKESK. The V gene end was trimmed by 3 bases and the J gene end by 4 bases; junction bases not matched to a gene: 8. The CDR3 protein is CASSQNLGQTYGYTF. The CDR3 coding sequence is TGTGCCAGCAGCCAGAACCTGGGACAGACCTATGGCTACACCTTC.

The V gene is TRBV27, the J gene TRBJ1-4, with a possible D match to TRBD1 (5 bases). V was shortened by 10 bases and J by 8 bases, with 23 bases between the two germline ends. The CDR3 has 15 residues. CDR1 is MNHEY, CDR2 SMNVEV, per germline (reference sequence). The CDR3 is CATWKRWTEGEKLFF. The CDR3 DNA reads as TGTGCCACCTGGAAGCGTTGGACGGAGGGGGAAAAACTGTTTTTT.